These 8 T cell receptor beta chains share one sample of origin, sequenced in a study of CD8+ T cells in alopecia areata. cDNA prepared by RNA extraction and subsequent reverse transcription served as the template for sequencing. Clones were sequenced by immunoSEQ multiplex PCR, and TCRdb holds only the in-frame ones, with some missing. The sample has approximately 190,000 clones; 55% to 70% are singletons. Treatment given: oral pan-JAK inhibitor, 5-10 mg twice daily. The sample in question was CD4+ T cells sorted from blood, obtained at week 24, from a patient treated with tofacitinib. The receptors were gathered from a human donor with alopecia areata.

This clone was counted only a few times. The V and J genes are TRBV10-3 and TRBJ2-7, with D perhaps TRBD2 (6 bases). CDR1 and CDR2 (germline): ENHRY, SYGVKD. Between the trimmed V and J ends, which lost 7 bases and 6 bases, there was a span of 16 bases. CDR3 length: 13 amino acids. CDR3: CAINVGQGGEQYF. Here the CDR3 DNA reads TGTGCCATCAACGTTGGGCAGGGAGGCGAGCAGTACTTC.

The V gene is TRBV6-5, the J gene TRBJ2-5; possible D gene TRBD1, 5 bases. Germline CDR1 MNHEY, CDR2 SVGAGI. V was clipped by 5 bases and J by 1 base, with 11 bases between them. There are 14 residues in the CDR3. CDR3 protein: CASSDRLPQETQYF. The CDR3 nucleotides read TGTGCCAGCAGTGACAGACTCCCCCAAGAGACCCAGTACTTC.

The J gene is TRBJ1-2, the V gene TRBV30; D not certain. Germline V lookup: CDR1 GTSNPN, CDR2 SVGIG (reference sequence). This CDR3 comprises 11 residues. This chain's CDR3 is CAGGQSYGYTF. DNA of the CDR3: TGTGCGGGAGGTCAGTCCTATGGCTACACCTTC.

The chain employs TRBV7-9 and TRBJ1-1; maybe TRBD1 (6 bases). From germline, CDR1 is SEHNR and CDR2 FQNEAQ (reference sequence). V shed 2 bases and J shed 6 bases, with 13 bases lying between them. There are 14 residues in the CDR3. The CDR3 DNA reads TGTGCCAGCAGCTTAACGCAGGGGAAGGCTGAAGCTTTCTTT. This codes for CASSLTQGKAEAFF.

The genes are TRBV5-5 and TRBJ1-1; the match to TRBD1 covers 9 bases. V gave up 4 bases and J gave up 1 base; unmatched junction bases: 14. The germline V gene has CDR1 SGHKS and CDR2 YYEKEE (reference sequence). This CDR3 is 18 amino acids long. The CDR3 nucleotides are TGTGCCAGCAGCCATAGCCCGGGACAGGGTTATACGAACACTGAAGCTTTCTTT. It specifies CASSHSPGQGYTNTEAFF.

This clone was observed a few times. The genes are TRBV5-4 and TRBJ2-1; TRBD2 matches at 9 bases. V gave up 5 bases and J gave up 0 bases; unmatched junction bases: 0. CDR3 length equals 14 residues. Per germline, CDR1 SGHNT and CDR2 YYREEE (reference sequence). The CDR3 loop is CASRRGGSYNEQFF. In DNA, the CDR3 is TGTGCCAGCAGGCGGGGGGGCTCCTACAATGAGCAGTTCTTC.

This clone has just a few counts. The J gene is TRBJ2-6, the V gene TRBV6-6; D remains unclear. V lost 7 bases, J lost 2 bases, and 0 bases lay in between. This CDR3 is built from 11 residues. The V gene's germline CDR1 is MNHNY and CDR2 SVGAGI (reference sequence). Here the CDR3 reads CASTGANVLTF. The CDR3 coding sequence is TGTGCCAGCACTGGGGCCAACGTCCTGACTTTC.

This clone was detected only a few times. This chain joins TRBV7-8 and TRBJ2-7; D unclear. Germline CDR1 reads SGHVS; CDR2 reads FQNEAQ. V gave up 5 bases and J gave up 3 bases, with 11 bases separating them. This CDR3 comprises 13 residues. CDR3 loop: CASSPLEVYEQYF. Written as DNA, the CDR3 is TGTGCCAGCAGCCCTTTAGAGGTCTACGAGCAGTACTTC.